The clone carrying this TCR beta chain was observed once. Its antigen is undetermined. Clones were read by immunoSEQ multiplex PCR, and TCRdb kept only the in-frame ones, dropping some. The data show about 47,000 clones, approximately 80% seen once. Time point noted: blood 2 weeks post-SBRT. Specified treatment: 15 Gy SBRT to primary tumor, nephrectomy 4 weeks later. Clear cell pathology was present in this patient's renal cell carcinoma. V dropped 2 bases and J dropped 4; count of bases not matched to a gene: 2. Germline CDR1 SGDLS, CDR2 YYNGEE. This CDR3 contains 15 residues. The record originates from a study of radiation and T cells in renal cell carcinoma. Study outcomes and limitations: From baseline, blood top tumor clonotypes peaked at 2 weeks post-radiation.

Here the sequenced sample was blood, taken from a patient whose treatment included radiotherapy and nephrectomy. The receptor comes from a woman in her seventies with renal cell carcinoma. This rearrangement joins TRBV9 to TRBJ2-3, with 12 nucleotides matching TRBD1. This chain's CDR3 is CASSVGTGGADTQYF. CDR3 bases: TGTGCCAGCAGCGTTGGGACAGGGGGCGCAGATACGCAGTATTTT.